The 32 T cell receptor beta chains below come from one sample, sequenced in a study of blood T cell repertoires in COVID-19. Sequencing used immunoSEQ multiplex PCR; TCRdb keeps in-frame clones, though not all of them. This sample has hundreds of thousands of clones, with 85% to 90% found just once. Sequenced input: PBMCs or T cells enriched from blood (not recorded which). The source is a man younger than 35 who had recovered from COVID-19.

There are a few counts of this clone. V is TRBV28 and J is TRBJ1-6, with D tentatively TRBD1 (6 bases). This CDR3 contains 12 residues. In germline, CDR1 is MDHEN, CDR2 SYDVKM. V gave up 5 bases and J gave up 9 bases, with 8 bases separating them. The CDR3 reads CASSRQASPLHF. In nucleotides, the CDR3 is TGTGCCAGCAGTCGACAGGCTTCACCCCTCCACTTT.

The rearrangement links TRBV5-1 to TRBJ1-4; 9 bases match TRBD1. This CDR3 contains 17 residues. Germline V gives CDR1 SGHRS, CDR2 YFSETQ. J gave up 8 bases and V 1 base, and 12 bases lay outside the gene matches. The CDR3 nucleotides read TGCGCCAGCAGCTTGCAGGGACAGGGCTTGCTGGGGGAAAAACTGTTTTTT. The encoded protein is CASSLQGQGLLGEKLFF.

This clone was counted a single time. This chain uses TRBV25-1 with TRBJ1-3; D perhaps matches TRBD1 (6 bases). The CDR3 spans 15 residues. V lost 4 bases and J lost 4, with 14 bases in between. Germline V CDR1 and CDR2: MGHDK, SYGVNS. CDR3 residues: CASSAPGTTGNTIYF. CDR3 nucleotide sequence: TGTGCCAGCAGTGCACCCGGGACAACCGGAAACACCATATATTTT.

The table lists this clone with a few counts. The chain couples TRBV20-1 to TRBJ1-4; 10 bases line up with TRBD1. Germline trimming cut 3 bases from V and 0 bases from J; bases unmatched to any gene: 10. CDR3 size: 18 residues. Germline values: CDR1 DFQATT, CDR2 SNEGSKA (reference sequence). In DNA form, the CDR3 reads TGCAGTGCTAGTCGCGGACAGGGGGTGCCTACAACTAATGAAAAACTGTTTTTT. Protein sequence: CSASRGQGVPTTNEKLFF.

This rearrangement joins TRBV10-1 to TRBJ2-2; TRBD2 might be the D (5 bases). Germline V gene sequence: CDR1 WNHNN, CDR2 SYGVQD (reference sequence). V was shortened by 5 bases and J by 3 bases, with 7 bases between the two germline ends. This CDR3 region has 13 residues. CDR3 residues: CASSPADTGELFF. The CDR3, as DNA: TGCGCCAGCAGTCCAGCGGACACCGGGGAGCTGTTTTTT.

This chain joins TRBV19 and TRBJ1-4, with TRBD1 matching 7 bases. This CDR3 has 14 residues. Germline lookup yields CDR1 LNHDA and CDR2 SQIVND (reference sequence). The J segment lost 4 bases and the V segment lost 6 bases, leaving 5 bases of the junction unmatched. The CDR3 sequence is CASRQTGLNEKLFF. Written as DNA, the CDR3 is TGTGCCAGTAGGCAGACAGGGCTTAATGAAAAACTGTTTTTT. The variable domain in full, with the rest retrieved from reference TRBV19 and TRBJ1-4, is DGGITQSPKYLFRKEGQNVTLSCEQNLNHDAMYWYRQDPGQGLRLIYYSQIVNDFQKGDIAEGYSVSREKKESFPLTVTSAQKNPTAFYLCASRQTGLNEKLFFGSGTQLSVL.

This sequence joins TRBV3-1 (or the pseudogene TRBV3-2) and TRBJ1-4; D unclear. The CDR3 has 13 amino acids. Trimming left V 3 bases short and J 7 bases short, with 9 bases between. Germline V CDR1 and CDR2: LGHDT, YNNKEL (reference sequence). The CDR3 spells CASSHKALEKLFF. CDR3 nucleotides: TGTGCCAGCAGCCATAAAGCGCTTGAAAAACTGTTTTTT.

V gene TRBV7-6 combines with J gene TRBJ2-7; 10 bases are shared with TRBD2. Germline values: CDR1 SGHVS, CDR2 FNYEAQ. CDR3 length: 18 residues. The V gene end was trimmed by 1 base and the J gene end by 7 bases; junction bases not matched to a gene: 16. The CDR3 DNA reads as TGTGCCAGCAGCTTAGAGTTGGGAGCGGGGGGGCTGTTGAAAGAGCAGTACTTC. Amino acids: CASSLELGAGGLLKEQYF.

The chain employs TRBV19 and TRBJ2-5; maybe TRBD1 (5 bases). Germline V lookup: CDR1 LNHDA, CDR2 SQIVND (reference sequence). Trimming shortened V by 0 bases and J by 5 bases, and 16 bases separated the two germline ends. There are 16 residues in the CDR3. The CDR3 coding sequence is TGTGCCAGTAGTATAGATCTGCAGGGAAGGTGGGAGACCCAGTACTTC. Encoded protein: CASSIDLQGRWETQYF. Full variable domain (missing parts from reference TRBV19 and TRBJ2-5): DGGITQSPKYLFRKEGQNVTLSCEQNLNHDAMYWYRQDPGQGLRLIYYSQIVNDFQKGDIAEGYSVSREKKESFPLTVTSAQKNPTAFYLCASSIDLQGRWETQYFGPGTRLLVL.

This chain links TRBV5-4 with TRBJ2-3, with a possible D match to TRBD2 (5 bases). Trimming shortened V by 2 bases and J by 1 base, and 11 bases separated the two germline ends. The germline gives CDR1 SGHNT, CDR2 YYREEE (reference sequence). The CDR3 has 15 residues. CDR3 nucleotide sequence: TGTGCCAGCAGCTTAATAGGAGGAGGCACAGATACGCAGTATTTT. It encodes CASSLIGGGTDTQYF.

The rearrangement joins TRBV29-1 to TRBJ1-2; 9 bases match TRBD1. CDR1 is SQVTM, CDR2 ANQGSEA, per germline. The V segment lost 6 bases and the J segment 2 bases; nucleotides outside the gene matches: 4. CDR3 size: 13 residues. The CDR3 reads CSVKTGGNYGYTF. Here the CDR3 DNA reads TGCAGCGTAAAGACAGGGGGGAACTATGGCTACACCTTC.

The chain is built from TRBV12-3 or TRBV12-4 and TRBJ1-1; no firm D call. V was cut by 2 bases and J by 3 bases, with 4 bases left in between. The CDR3 extends over 12 amino acids. The CDR3 spells CASSLSYTEAFF. CDR3 nucleotide sequence: TGTGCCAGCAGTTTATCCTACACTGAAGCTTTCTTT.

The gene calls are TRBV11-2 and TRBJ2-7; 16 positions agree with TRBD2. Germline V gene lookup returns CDR1 SGHAT and CDR2 FQNNGV. Trimming took 4 bases from V and 1 from J; bases not matched to a gene: 1. There are 16 residues in the CDR3. CDR3 residues: CASSSGLAGGSYEQYF. DNA for the CDR3: TGTGCCAGCAGCTCGGGACTAGCGGGAGGGTCCTACGAGCAGTACTTC.

J is TRBJ1-1 and V is TRBV7-8, with D hard to call. Trimming removed 1 base at V and 3 bases at J, with 12 bases between. Looked up from germline, CDR1 is SGHVS and CDR2 is FQNEAQ. The CDR3 is made up of 15 amino acids. This chain's CDR3 is CASSLGRNRDTEAFF. For the CDR3, the DNA is TGTGCCAGCAGCTTAGGAAGGAACAGAGACACTGAAGCTTTCTTT.

The J gene is TRBJ1-5, the V gene TRBV27; the D gene is possibly TRBD1 (5 bases). Germline V gives CDR1 MNHEY, CDR2 SMNVEV (reference sequence). V was clipped by 2 bases and J by 9 bases, with 11 bases between them. This CDR3 is 13 amino acids long. The CDR3 coding sequence is TGTGCCAGCAGTTTAGGGGCTGGCGGGCCCCAGCATTTT. Amino acid sequence: CASSLGAGGPQHF.

In regard to this clone: Relative to the germline gene, one junction end is altered; a read error may explain this. This chain connects TRBV3-1 (or the pseudogene TRBV3-2) to TRBJ2-5, with TRBD2 matching 11 bases. Looked up from germline, CDR1 is LGHDT and CDR2 is YNNKEL (reference sequence). The CDR3 spans 11 residues. The CDR3 nucleotides read TGTGCCAGCAGCGATAGCGGGGGGGCCGACTTC. It specifies CASSDSGGADF.

CDR3 DNA: TGTGCCAGAAATCCGGGATCTCTCGAAAAACTGTTTTTT. Its translation is CARNPGSLEKLFF. The chain is built from TRBV5-3 and TRBJ1-4; D unclear. TRBV5-3 is marked as an open reading frame, function uncertain. The ends were cut back, 6 bases at V and 8 bases at J, with 14 bases in the middle. The CDR3 is made up of 13 amino acids.

This chain links TRBV19 with TRBJ2-4; the D is unclear. Trimming stripped 3 bases from V and 1 base from J, with 10 bases between. The CDR3 has 15 amino acids. CDR1 and CDR2 (germline): LNHDA, SQIVND (reference sequence). In DNA form, the CDR3 reads TGTGCCAGTAGTATTATTCCGGAGGCCAAAAACATTCAGTACTTC. It codes for CASSIIPEAKNIQYF.

V usage is TRBV5-1 and J usage is TRBJ2-1, with D perhaps TRBD2 (5 bases). The germline V gene has CDR1 SGHRS and CDR2 YFSETQ. V lost 4 bases and J 6 bases, leaving 17 bases between the germline ends. This CDR3 has 15 amino acids. This chain's CDR3 is CASSPSGGPSNEQFF. CDR3 sequence (DNA): TGCGCCAGCAGCCCCAGCGGTGGGCCTAGCAATGAGCAGTTCTTC.

The chain uses TRBV30 and TRBJ2-5; no reliable D call. The V and J ends lost 0 bases and 0 bases respectively, with 5 bases between them. CDR1 GTSNPN and CDR2 SVGIG come from the germline V gene (reference sequence). There are 13 residues in the CDR3. The CDR3 region is CAWSVPNQETQYF. The CDR3 nucleotides read TGTGCCTGGAGTGTTCCTAACCAAGAGACCCAGTACTTC. The complete variable domain, with remaining parts taken from reference TRBV30 and TRBJ2-5, reads SQTIHQWPATLVQPVGSPLSLECTVEGTSNPNLYWYRQAAGRGLQLLFYSVGIGQISSEVPQNLSASRPQDRQFILSSKKLLLSDSGFYLCAWSVPNQETQYFGPGTRLLVL.

The rearrangement joins TRBV7-2 to TRBJ2-5; the D gene is possibly TRBD2 (6 bases). The CDR3 extends over 15 amino acids. V gave up 4 bases and J gave up 4 bases, with 16 bases separating them. Germline V lookup: CDR1 SGHTA, CDR2 FQGNSA. The CDR3 loop is CASSSRSSELETQYF. CDR3 coding DNA: TGTGCCAGCAGCTCTAGGTCTAGCGAATTAGAGACCCAGTACTTC.

CDR3 DNA sequence: TGTGCCAGCAGATCCAGCGGGGGGGGGAATGAGCAGTTCTTC. This translates into CASRSSGGGNEQFF. J is TRBJ2-1 and V is TRBV6-5; 10 nucleotides agree with TRBD2. V lost 6 bases, J lost 7 bases, and 6 bases stayed unmatched. Germline V gene sequence: CDR1 MNHEY, CDR2 SVGAGI. This CDR3 spans 14 amino acids.

The V call is TRBV3-1 (or the pseudogene TRBV3-2), the J call TRBJ1-3, with 9 bases identical to TRBD1. The CDR3 extends over 15 amino acids. V was pared by 4 bases and J by 1 base, with 2 bases of the junction left unmatched. Germline assignment: CDR1 LGHDT and CDR2 YNNKEL (reference sequence). The CDR3 loop is CASSLDRGSGNTIYF. The CDR3 coding sequence is TGTGCCAGCAGCCTCGACAGGGGGTCTGGAAACACCATATATTTT.

This clone was observed a single time. The chain employs TRBV7-9 and TRBJ2-2; TRBD1 aligns across 7 bases. Germline loops: CDR1 SEHNR, CDR2 FQNEAQ (reference sequence). The CDR3 spans 16 residues. The V gene end was trimmed by 6 bases and the J gene end by 0 bases; junction bases not matched to a gene: 7. CDR3 in amino acids: CASSQTGNPNTGELFF. Written as DNA, the CDR3 is TGTGCCAGCAGTCAGACAGGGAATCCGAACACCGGGGAGCTGTTTTTT.

The chain has TRBV11-3 and TRBJ1-2; D perhaps matches TRBD1 (6 bases). CDR1 is SGHNT, CDR2 YENEEA, per germline. Deletions cut 5 bases from V and 4 bases from J, with 14 bases between. CDR3 length equals 14 residues. In DNA, the CDR3 is TGTGCCAGCAGCCGAACCGGACAGAGCTATGGCTACACCTTC. Protein sequence: CASSRTGQSYGYTF.

The J gene is TRBJ1-1, the V gene TRBV10-2, with D maybe TRBD1 (5 bases). CDR1 and CDR2 (germline): WSHSY, SAAADI. The length of the CDR3 is 18 residues. Trimming took off 2 bases at V and 1 base at J, with 20 bases between the two ends. CDR3 DNA: TGCGCCAGCAGTGAGCATTCGAGGACACGATATCGGAACACTGAAGCTTTCTTT. This translates into CASSEHSRTRYRNTEAFF.

This rearrangement joins TRBV28 to TRBJ2-4, with TRBD2 identical over 7 bases. CDR3 length: 19 amino acids. V trimming: 3 bases; J trimming: 0 bases; junction bases outside the gene matches: 14. Germline CDR1 is MDHEN and CDR2 is SYDVKM. As DNA, the CDR3 is TGTGCCAGCAGTTTGGTTTCTAGCGGAGGGAATCTAGCCAAAAACATTCAGTACTTC. Translation: CASSLVSSGGNLAKNIQYF.

This chain connects TRBV7-6 to TRBJ1-4; perhaps TRBD1 as D (6 bases). Trimming stripped 6 bases from V and 10 bases from J, with 15 bases between. The CDR3 runs 13 residues. Germline V gene sequence: CDR1 SGHVS, CDR2 FNYEAQ. In nucleotides, the CDR3 is TGTGCCAGCAGTATACAGGGATTCGGAAAACTGTTTTTT. Encoded protein: CASSIQGFGKLFF. Looking up the rest from reference TRBV7-6 and TRBJ1-4 gives the full variable domain: GAGVSQSPRYKVTKRGQDVALRCDPISGHVSLYWYRQALGQGPEFLTYFNYEAQQDKSGLPNDRFSAERPEGSISTLTIQRTEQRDSAMYRCASSIQGFGKLFFGSGTQLSVL.

This clone appeared a few times. The chain joins TRBV24-1 to TRBJ2-2, with TRBD1 identical over 7 bases. V was pared by 9 bases and J by 4 bases, with 10 bases of the junction left unmatched. The CDR3 contains 15 residues. Looked up from germline, CDR1 is KGHDR and CDR2 is SFDVKD. CDR3 coding DNA: TGTGCCACCGGACCGGACAGGATAGTCACCGGGGAGCTGTTTTTT. Translated: CATGPDRIVTGELFF.

The CDR3 DNA sequence: TGTGCCAGCAGCCTATGGACAGATTACAATGAGCAGTTCTTC. This encodes CASSLWTDYNEQFF. J is TRBJ2-1 and V is TRBV3-1 (or the pseudogene TRBV3-2); possibly TRBD1 for D (6 bases). The ends were cut back, 4 bases at V and 4 bases at J, with 11 bases in the middle. CDR1 and CDR2 (germline): LGHDT, YNNKEL (reference sequence). The CDR3 sequence is 14 residues long.

This chain joins TRBV7-9 and TRBJ2-1; 10 bases align to TRBD2. Trimming took 2 bases from V and 9 from J; bases not matched to a gene: 4. The V gene's germline CDR1 is SEHNR and CDR2 FQNEAQ (reference sequence). The CDR3 extends over 14 amino acids. CDR3 DNA: TGTGCCAGCAGCTTACTAGCGGGAGAGGGTGAGCAGTTCTTC. It codes for CASSLLAGEGEQFF. The full variable domain, rest sourced from reference TRBV7-9 and TRBJ2-1, is DTGVSQNPRHKITKRGQNVTFRCDPISEHNRLYWYRQTLGQGPEFLTYFQNEAQLEKSRLLSDRFSAERPKGSFSTLEIQRTEQGDSAMYLCASSLLAGEGEQFFGPGTRLTVL.

This clone was counted between two and nine times. Other DNA sequences in this sample translate to the same CDR3. This chain uses TRBV6-5 with TRBJ2-7, with a possible D match to TRBD2 (5 bases). The V end lost 3 bases, the J end lost 4 bases, and 13 bases lay between the germline ends. CDR3 length: 14 amino acids. Germline-derived CDR1 and CDR2 are MNHEY and SVGAGI. CDR3 nucleotides: TGTGCCAGCAGTTATGAGGGAGTAAGGTACGAGCAGTACTTC. Translating gives CASSYEGVRYEQYF.